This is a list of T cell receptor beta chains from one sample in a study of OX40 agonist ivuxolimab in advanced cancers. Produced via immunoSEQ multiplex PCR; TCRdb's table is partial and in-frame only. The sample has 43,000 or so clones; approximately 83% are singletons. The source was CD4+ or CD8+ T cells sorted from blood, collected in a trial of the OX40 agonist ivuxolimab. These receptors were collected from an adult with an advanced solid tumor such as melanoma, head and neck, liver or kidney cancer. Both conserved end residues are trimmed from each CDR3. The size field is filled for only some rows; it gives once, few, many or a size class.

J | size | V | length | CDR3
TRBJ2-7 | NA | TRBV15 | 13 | ATSMDRGNIREQY
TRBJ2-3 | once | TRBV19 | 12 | ASRAGDITDTQY
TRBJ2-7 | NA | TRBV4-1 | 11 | ASSQALTYEQY
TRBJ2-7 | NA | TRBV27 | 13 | ASSLTGVIGYEQY
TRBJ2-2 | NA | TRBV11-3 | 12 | ASSPAGWTGELF
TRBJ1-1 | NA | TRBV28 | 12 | ASSPGDRVTEAF
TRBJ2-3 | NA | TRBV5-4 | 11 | ASSLGDTNTQY
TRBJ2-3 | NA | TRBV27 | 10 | ASSPPTDTQY
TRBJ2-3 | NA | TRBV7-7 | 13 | ASSSGTKSTDTQY
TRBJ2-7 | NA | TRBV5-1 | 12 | ASRSGTGTYEQY
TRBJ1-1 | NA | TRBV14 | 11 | ASSWGGDTEAF
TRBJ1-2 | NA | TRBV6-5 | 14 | ASSYDYRVSNYGYT
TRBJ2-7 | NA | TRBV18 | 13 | ASSRDRDRGHEQY
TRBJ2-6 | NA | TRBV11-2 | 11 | ASVLLGANVLT
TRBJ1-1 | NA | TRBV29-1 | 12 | SAQGPSGSFEAF
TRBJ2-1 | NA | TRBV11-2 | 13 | ASSAVQGGLNEQF
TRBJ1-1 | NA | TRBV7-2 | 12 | ASSSGGYSTEAF
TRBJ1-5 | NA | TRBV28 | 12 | ASRPTPVRQPQH
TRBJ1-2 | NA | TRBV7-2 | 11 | ASSLDSNYGYT
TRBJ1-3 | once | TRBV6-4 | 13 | ASSKGQPSGNTIY
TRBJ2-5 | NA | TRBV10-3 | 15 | AISETSGSTYQETQY
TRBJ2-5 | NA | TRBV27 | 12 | ASSSLGGGETQY
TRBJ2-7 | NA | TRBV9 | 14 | ASSRGSSSTTYEQY
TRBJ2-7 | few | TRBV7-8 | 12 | ASVPKGTAYEQY
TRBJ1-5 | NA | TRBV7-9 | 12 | ASSFAGSYQPQH
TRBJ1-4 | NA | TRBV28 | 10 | ASSFSERKLF
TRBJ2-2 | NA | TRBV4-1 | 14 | ASSQDLHGVSGELF
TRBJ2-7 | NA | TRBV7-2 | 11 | ASSLLGSYEQY
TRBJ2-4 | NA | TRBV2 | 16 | ASREGFLKGRSKNIQY
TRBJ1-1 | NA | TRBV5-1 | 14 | ASSAWTGGKIAEAF
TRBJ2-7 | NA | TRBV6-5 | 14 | ASSYSLAGLSYEQY
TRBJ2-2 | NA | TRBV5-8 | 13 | ASSLRGSATGELF
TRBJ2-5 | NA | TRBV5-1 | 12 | ASGLQGVQETQY
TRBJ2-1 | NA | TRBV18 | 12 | ASSLAGAVNEQF
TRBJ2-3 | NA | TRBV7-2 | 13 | ASSFRGASTDTQY
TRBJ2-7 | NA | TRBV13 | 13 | ASSDPRRSSYEQY
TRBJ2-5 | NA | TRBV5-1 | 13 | ASSWGRDRQETQY
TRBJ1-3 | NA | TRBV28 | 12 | ASSSGGPGNTIY
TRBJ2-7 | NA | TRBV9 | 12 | ASSSRDRAYEQY
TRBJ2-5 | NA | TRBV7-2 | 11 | ASSATSSETQY
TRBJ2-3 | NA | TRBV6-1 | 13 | ASSELAAPWDTQY
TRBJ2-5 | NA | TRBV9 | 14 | ASSTPQTGWDETQY
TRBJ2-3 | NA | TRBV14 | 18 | ASSQDVPYRGQVGTDTQY
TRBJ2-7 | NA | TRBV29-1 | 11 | SVGTSGSREQY
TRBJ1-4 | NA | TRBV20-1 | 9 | SAIGNEKLF
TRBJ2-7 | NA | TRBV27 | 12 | ASYSSGRAYEQY
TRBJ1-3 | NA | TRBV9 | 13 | ASSWTGDIGNTIY
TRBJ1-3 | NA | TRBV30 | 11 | AWSRGSGNTIY
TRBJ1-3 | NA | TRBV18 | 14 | ASAPGQVLSGNTIY
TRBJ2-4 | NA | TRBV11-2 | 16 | ASSSGLAGYLAKNIQY
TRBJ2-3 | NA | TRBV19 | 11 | ACGTGDTDTQY
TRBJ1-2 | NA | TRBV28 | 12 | ASSSHDITYGYT
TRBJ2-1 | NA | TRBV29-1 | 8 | SEGRNEQF
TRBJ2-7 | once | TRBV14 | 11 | APGEADFYEQY
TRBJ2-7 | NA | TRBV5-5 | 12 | ASSLAQGVYEQY